These 10 T cell receptor beta chains came from one sample sequenced in a study of brain T cells in children with intractable seizures. Stated time point: blood from clinic visit 5 months post-surgery; TSC patient then seizure free. Sequenced by immunoSEQ multiplex PCR; TCRdb stores in-frame clones only, minus some. The sample records about 340,000 clones, nearly 95% being singletons. The input for sequencing was peripheral blood, taken approximately 5 months after surgery. The receptor source for this set is a boy in the first two years of life with tuberous sclerosis and intractable seizures.

The chain links TRBV5-6 to TRBJ2-7; either TRBD1 or TRBD2 may fit D (5 bases each). The CDR3 spans 13 residues. CDR1 and CDR2 from the germline V gene are SGHDT and YYEEEE. The V end lost 3 bases, the J end lost 3 bases, and 10 bases lay between the germline ends. Here the CDR3 reads CASSWGTGYEQYF. The CDR3, as DNA: TGTGCCAGCAGCTGGGGGACGGGCTACGAGCAGTACTTC.

The CDR3 is CASGGGGSSYNEQFF. In DNA form, the CDR3 reads TGTGCCAGCGGCGGGGGGGGGAGCTCCTACAATGAGCAGTTCTTC. The genes are TRBV27 and TRBJ2-1; 9 positions match TRBD2. Trimming took 8 bases from V and 0 from J; bases not matched to a gene: 5. CDR1 and CDR2 from the germline V gene are MNHEY and SMNVEV (reference sequence). This CDR3 region has 15 residues.

This chain joins TRBV10-3 and TRBJ1-2; TRBD1 matches 7 bases. V trimming: 7 bases; J trimming: 5 bases; junction bases outside the gene matches: 13. Germline CDR1 is ENHRY and CDR2 is SYGVKD. The CDR3 contains 15 residues. The CDR3 sequence: CAITPTPDREYGYTF. The CDR3 DNA reads as TGTGCCATCACTCCGACCCCTGACAGGGAGTATGGCTACACCTTC.

The J gene is TRBJ1-1, the V gene TRBV12-3 or TRBV12-4, with 7 bases aligning to TRBD1. The CDR3 extends over 13 amino acids. V lost 5 bases, J lost 5 bases, and 5 bases stayed unmatched. The CDR3 DNA sequence: TGTGCCAGCAGTCAGTACAGGGGAACTGAAGCTTTCTTT. Amino acid sequence: CASSQYRGTEAFF.

This clone was seen only a few times. V gene TRBV6-1 combines with J gene TRBJ1-1; D is unresolved. Germline V gene sequence: CDR1 MNHNS, CDR2 SASEGT. The CDR3 has 16 amino acids. V was pared by 2 bases and J by 1 base, with 14 bases between. The CDR3 DNA sequence: TGTGCCAGCAGTGAACCCACTCACATCACGAACACTGAAGCTTTCTTT. Translation: CASSEPTHITNTEAFF.

The chain couples TRBV24-1 to TRBJ2-2; tentative D call: TRBD2 (6 bases). The CDR3 length is 15 residues. Trimming took off 5 bases at V and 3 bases at J, with 12 bases between the two ends. Germline-derived CDR1 and CDR2 are KGHDR and SFDVKD. CDR3 sequence reads: CATSGGGYDTGELFF. The DNA of the CDR3 is TGTGCCACCAGTGGAGGAGGGTACGACACCGGGGAGCTGTTTTTT.

The CDR3 DNA reads as TGCGCCAGCAGCGAAAACAGGGGAGACTATGGCTACACCTTC. It translates to CASSENRGDYGYTF. The chain has TRBV5-1 and TRBJ1-2; 7 bases are a match to TRBD1. The J segment lost 3 bases and the V segment lost 4 bases, leaving 6 bases of the junction unmatched. The CDR3 covers 14 residues. Germline CDR1 and CDR2: SGHRS and YFSETQ.

This chain links TRBV11-2 with TRBJ1-2; no reliable D call. Trimming took 5 bases from V and 4 from J, leaving 17 bases between them. This CDR3 contains 15 residues. Germline CDR1 SGHAT, CDR2 FQNNGV. The CDR3 DNA is TGTGCCAGCAGCCACTCCGACGCGTCATCCTATGGCTACACCTTC. It codes for CASSHSDASSYGYTF. Filled out from reference TRBV11-2 and TRBJ1-2, the complete variable domain reads EAGVAQSPRYKIIEKRQSVAFWCNPISGHATLYWYQQILGQGPKLLIQFQNNGVVDDSQLPKDRFSAERLKGVDSTLKIQPAKLEDSAVYLCASSHSDASSYGYTFGSGTRLTVV.

J is TRBJ1-4 and V is TRBV6-5; 9 bases are a match to TRBD1. CDR1 is MNHEY, CDR2 SVGAGI, per germline. This CDR3 region has 15 residues. Trimming removed 4 bases from V and 6 bases from J; junction bases left unmatched: 6. The CDR3 DNA is TGTGCCAGCAGTTTCACCGGGACAGGGTATGAAAAACTGTTTTTT. Its translation is CASSFTGTGYEKLFF.

The chain is built from TRBV14 and TRBJ2-5; D gene ambiguous. Per germline, CDR1 SGHDN and CDR2 FVKESK. The CDR3 covers 14 residues. V lost 0 bases and J lost 0, with 5 bases in between. This CDR3 is CASSQDLNQETQYF. Here the CDR3 DNA reads TGTGCCAGCAGCCAAGATTTGAACCAAGAGACCCAGTACTTC.